This TCR beta chain was sequenced for a study of blood T cell repertoires in COVID-19. Study information: Sample material is recorded as cDNA or gDNA derived from T cells, B-cell-depleted T cells, or PBMCs.

Original processing notes: Reference gene primer amplification yielded estimated nucleated cell counts. TCRdb's table, derived via immunoSEQ multiplex PCR, lists solely in-frame clones and lacks some. The V and J calls and the clone size are those of that table, but D and trimming were determined from the DNA. The table has approximately 170,000 clones, about four fifths seen once. Germline assignment: CDR1 SEHNR and CDR2 FQNEAQ (reference sequence). The CDR3 totals 16 residues. After removal of 5 bases from V and 3 bases from J, the junction contained 9 bases not matched to a gene. Sample: peripheral blood. This chain joins TRBV7-9 and TRBJ2-3; 9 bases are shared with TRBD1. The sequence was collected from a man aged 65 to 85 who had recovered from COVID-19. CDR3 nucleotide sequence: TGTGCCAGCAGCATAACCCGGGACAGGGAGACAGATACGCAGTATTTT. Its translation: CASSITRDRETDTQYF. The full variable domain, rest sourced from reference TRBV7-9 and TRBJ2-3, is DTGVSQNPRHKITKRGQNVTFRCDPISEHNRLYWYRQTLGQGPEFLTYFQNEAQLEKSRLLSDRFSAERPKGSFSTLEIQRTEQGDSAMYLCASSITRDRETDTQYFGPGTRLTVL.